This T cell receptor (beta chain) derives from a study of a mutant IDH1 vaccine in newly diagnosed glioma. At the level of the study: Treated patients had a mean age of approximately 40 years and a sex split that was roughly 62% male and 37.5% female. Patients were pretreated with radiotherapy, temozolomide, or both, mostly both. Visits V12 and V13 fell at weeks 35 and 47, respectively.

Study-level points and caveats: Altogether, around 93% of patients exhibited vaccine-induced immune responses.

Noted time point: week 35, safety follow-up. All doses held 300 ug of mutant IDH1 20-mer peptide, with topical imiquimod. This clone is a singleton in its sample. Its antigen is undetermined. Method: immunoSEQ multiplex PCR; TCRdb's copy keeps in-frame clones and lacks some. The sample lists roughly 50,000 clones; approximately 80% were seen once. Losses at the gene ends were 3 bases for V and 2 bases for J; bases not matched to a gene: 13. The CDR3 extends over 18 amino acids. The germline CDR1 and CDR2 sequences are SGDLS and YYNGEE. This TCR derives from a woman under 30 with glioma. The chain combines TRBV9 with TRBJ1-5; 8 nucleotides line up with TRBD1. This sample comprised PBMCs, obtained from a glioma patient whose treatment included an IDH1 peptide vaccine. CDR3 residues: CASSAGAGGVSGNQPQHF. The CDR3 DNA reads TGTGCCAGCAGCGCCGGGGCAGGGGGCGTAAGTGGCAATCAGCCCCAGCATTTT.